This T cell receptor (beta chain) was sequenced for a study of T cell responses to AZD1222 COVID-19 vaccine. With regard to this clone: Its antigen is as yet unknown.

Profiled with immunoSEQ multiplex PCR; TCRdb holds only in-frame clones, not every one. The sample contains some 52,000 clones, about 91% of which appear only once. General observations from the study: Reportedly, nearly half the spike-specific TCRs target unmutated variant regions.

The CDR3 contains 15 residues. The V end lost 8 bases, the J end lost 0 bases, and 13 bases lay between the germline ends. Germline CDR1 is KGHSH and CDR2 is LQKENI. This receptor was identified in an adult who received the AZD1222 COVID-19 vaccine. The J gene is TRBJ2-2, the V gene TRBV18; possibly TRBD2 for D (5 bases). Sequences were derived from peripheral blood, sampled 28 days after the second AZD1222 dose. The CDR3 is CASAPTTTNTGELFF. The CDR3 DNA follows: TGTGCCAGCGCCCCGACTACTACGAACACCGGGGAGCTGTTTTTT.